This entry is about one TCR beta chain. The data were produced by immunoSEQ multiplex PCR, yet TCRdb's version contains in-frame clones alone and is incomplete. The sample yields some 660,000 clones, approximately 89% seen once. The data originate from a study of shared T cell receptors in the human thymus. V lost 4 bases to trimming and J lost 3 bases, with 10 bases between them. Per the germline V gene, CDR1 is SGHDT and CDR2 is YYEEEE. The CDR3 covers 14 residues. These data were also reused for a study on human thymus T cells. That investigation notes: During corrective heart surgery, resections were taken, and the thymus tissue came from them. Thymic and blood repertoires appeared to show biased V and J gene usage. Related research described strongly overlapping thymic repertoires in unrelated people.

Sequences were obtained from thymocytes. The clonotype was recovered from a boy younger than two with a congenital heart defect. The chain employs TRBV5-6 and TRBJ2-2; D unresolved. The CDR3 protein is CASSPGSYTGELFF. The CDR3 DNA follows: TGTGCCAGCAGCCCCGGGTCCTACACCGGGGAGCTGTTTTTT. The whole variable domain, remainder taken from reference TRBV5-6 and TRBJ2-2, is DAGVTQSPTHLIKTRGQQVTLRCSPKSGHDTVSWYQQALGQGPQFIFQYYEEEERQRGNFPDRFSGHQFPNYSSELNVNALLLGDSALYLCASSPGSYTGELFFGEGSRLTVL.